This TCR beta chain came from a study of OX40 agonist ivuxolimab in advanced cancers. The germline V gene encodes CDR1 GTSNPN and CDR2 SVGIG (reference sequence). After removal of 5 bases from V and 6 bases from J, the junction contained 4 bases not matched to a gene. The CDR3 has 12 residues. Method: immunoSEQ multiplex PCR; TCRdb's copy keeps in-frame clones and lacks some. This table has approximately 94,000 clones, about 92% appearing once. This sample comprised CD4+ or CD8+ T cells sorted from blood, obtained in a trial of the OX40 agonist ivuxolimab. This chain uses TRBV30 with TRBJ1-2; 9 bases align to TRBD1. The sequence was collected from an adult with an advanced solid tumor such as melanoma, head and neck, liver or kidney cancer. CDR3 in DNA: TGTGCCTGGTACAGGGGGCCGGATGGCTACACCTTC. It is translated as CAWYRGPDGYTF.